Listed below are T cell receptor beta chains from one sample, sequenced in a study of glioma-infiltrating T cells after dendritic cell vaccination. Here immunoSEQ multiplex PCR was the method, and the copy in TCRdb shows in-frame clones only, minus some. The table lists approximately 82,000 clones, roughly 89% of them singletons. The source material was blood, sampled before dendritic cell vaccination. These receptors all stem from a human donor with glioblastoma. Both conserved end residues are part of each CDR3. A D gene is named only where the DNA matches it firmly.

CDR3: CASSEAGGVDYGYTF
DNA: TGTGCCAGCAGTGAAGCGGGGGGGGTGGACTATGGCTACACCTTC
V: TRBV2
D: -
length: 15
J: TRBJ1-2

CDR3: CAISEVASGGLAKNIQYF
DNA: TGTGCCATCAGTGAAGTTGCGTCCGGCGGACTAGCCAAAAACATTCAGTACTTC
V: TRBV10-3
D: -
length: 18
J: TRBJ2-4

CDR3: CASSPRGLQPQHF
DNA: TGTGCCAGCAGCCCCAGGGGGCTGCAGCCCCAGCATTTT
V: TRBV7-2
D: TRBD1
length: 13
J: TRBJ1-5

CDR3: CASSLYGGQETQYF
DNA: TGCGCCAGCAGCTTGTACGGGGGGCAAGAGACCCAGTACTTC
V: TRBV5-1
D: TRBD2
length: 14
J: TRBJ2-5

CDR3: CASSLGRGHTEAFF
DNA: TGCGCCAGCAGCTTGGGCAGGGGGCACACTGAAGCTTTCTTT
V: TRBV5-1
D: TRBD1
length: 14
J: TRBJ1-1

CDR3: CASSLAGQDYGYTF
DNA: TGCGCCAGCAGCTTGGCGGGACAGGACTATGGCTACACCTTC
V: TRBV5-1
D: TRBD1
length: 14
J: TRBJ1-2

CDR3: CASSYDGQVYEQYF
DNA: TGTGCCAGCAGTTATGACGGACAGGTCTACGAGCAGTACTTC
V: TRBV6-5
D: TRBD1
length: 14
J: TRBJ2-7

CDR3: CASSDSSGGAGTDTQYF
DNA: TGTGCCAGCAGTGACTCTTCGGGGGGCGCTGGCACAGATACGCAGTATTTT
V: TRBV6-4
D: -
length: 17
J: TRBJ2-3

CDR3: CASSATSGVYEQYF
DNA: TGTGCCAGCAGTGCGACTAGCGGAGTTTACGAGCAGTACTTC
V: TRBV2
D: TRBD2
length: 14
J: TRBJ2-7

CDR3: CASSVNGGETQYF
DNA: TGTGCCAGCAGCGTTAATGGAGGAGAGACCCAGTACTTC
V: TRBV9
D: -
length: 13
J: TRBJ2-5

CDR3: CAWSRNSQRDTIYF
DNA: TGTGCCTGGAGTAGGAACTCCCAGCGGGACACCATATATTTT
V: TRBV30
D: -
length: 14
J: TRBJ1-3

CDR3: CASSLGQGGYEQYF
DNA: TGTGCCAGCAGCTTAGGTCAGGGTGGCTACGAGCAGTACTTC
V: TRBV7-9
D: -
length: 14
J: TRBJ2-7

CDR3: CASSESHRGTEAFF
DNA: TGCGCCAGCAGTGAGTCACACAGGGGAACTGAAGCTTTCTTT
V: TRBV10-1
D: TRBD1
length: 14
J: TRBJ1-1

CDR3: CASSQDLSGPETQYF
DNA: TGCGCCAGCAGCCAAGATTTATCAGGGCCAGAGACCCAGTACTTC
V: TRBV4-1
D: -
length: 15
J: TRBJ2-5

CDR3: CASSPNRAWTNEKLFF
DNA: TGTGCCAGCTCACCGAACAGGGCTTGGACTAATGAAAAACTGTTTTTT
V: TRBV18
D: -
length: 16
J: TRBJ1-4

CDR3: CASSLLGTRGQRYEQFF
DNA: TGTGCCAGCAGCTTACTCGGAACGCGGGGCCAGCGGTATGAGCAGTTCTTC
V: TRBV11-1
D: -
length: 17
J: TRBJ2-1

CDR3: CASSSAGGSAFF
DNA: TGTGCCAGCAGCTCGGCAGGGGGCTCAGCTTTCTTT
V: TRBV5-6
D: TRBD1
length: 12
J: TRBJ1-1

CDR3: CASSLFQADTQYF
DNA: TGTGCCAGCAGCTTATTTCAGGCAGATACGCAGTATTTT
V: TRBV11-3
D: -
length: 13
J: TRBJ2-3

CDR3: CASSERVGAGVRETQYF
DNA: TGCGCCAGCAGTGAACGAGTCGGGGCAGGGGTGCGGGAGACCCAGTACTTC
V: TRBV10-1
D: -
length: 17
J: TRBJ2-5

CDR3: CASSERTGGAVDGYTF
DNA: TGCGCCAGCAGTGAGCGTACAGGGGGCGCCGTGGATGGCTACACCTTC
V: TRBV10-2
D: TRBD1
length: 16
J: TRBJ1-2